Here is one TCR beta chain with its context. Clones were sequenced by immunoSEQ multiplex PCR, and TCRdb holds only the in-frame ones, with some missing. The table includes approximately 40,000 clones, around 75% detected once. This specimen comes from a study of pediatric ulcerative colitis. The rectum was sampled with one to two pinch biopsies at colonoscopy. This clonotype was obtained from a boy younger than 18 with severe ulcerative colitis. Sequencing used gut tissue.

The CDR3 loop reads CASYNFGASGNTGELFF. In DNA, the CDR3 is TGTGCCAGCTATAATTTCGGGGCTAGCGGAAACACCGGGGAGCTGTTTTTT. The rearrangement joins TRBV11-2 to TRBJ2-2, with TRBD2 matching 7 bases. The CDR3 is made up of 17 amino acids. Germline lookup yields CDR1 SGHAT and CDR2 FQNNGV. V gave up 8 bases and J gave up 2 bases; unmatched junction bases: 14.